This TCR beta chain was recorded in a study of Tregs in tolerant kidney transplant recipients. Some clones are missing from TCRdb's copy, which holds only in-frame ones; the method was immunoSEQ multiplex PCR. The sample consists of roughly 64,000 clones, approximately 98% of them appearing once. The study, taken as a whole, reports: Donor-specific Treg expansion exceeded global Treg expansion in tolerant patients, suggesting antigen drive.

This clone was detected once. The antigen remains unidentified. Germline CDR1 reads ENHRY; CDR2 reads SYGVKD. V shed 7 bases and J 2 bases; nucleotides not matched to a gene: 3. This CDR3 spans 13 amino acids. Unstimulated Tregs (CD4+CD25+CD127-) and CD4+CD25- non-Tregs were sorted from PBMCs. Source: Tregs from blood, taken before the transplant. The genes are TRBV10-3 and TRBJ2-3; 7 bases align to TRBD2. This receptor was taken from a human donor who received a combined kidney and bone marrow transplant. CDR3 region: CAINGRSTDTQYF. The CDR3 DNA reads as TGTGCCATCAACGGGAGGTCCACAGATACGCAGTATTTT.